The 25 T cell receptor beta chains reported below all come from one sample, sequenced in a study of shared clonotypes between healthy human individuals. The table came from immunoSEQ multiplex PCR; TCRdb's copy has only in-frame clones and leaves some out. The sample holds about 2.3 million clones, roughly 90% seen once. The sample consisted of naive CD4+ T cells from PBMCs. Subset here: CD45RA+ positively selected. The receptor set was obtained from a young man in good health. Some clones in this sample may be carry-over from other donors' samples.

J is TRBJ1-2 and V is TRBV27; D not resolved. The CDR3 is made up of 13 amino acids. The germline V gene has CDR1 MNHEY and CDR2 SMNVEV (reference sequence). Trimming stripped 2 bases from V and 9 bases from J, with 13 bases between. CDR3 region: CASSLGPSLRYTF. DNA of the CDR3: TGTGCCAGCAGTTTAGGGCCCTCTCTCCGCTACACCTTC.

This chain's CDR3 is CASSAPGLAGTDTQYF. The CDR3 coding sequence is TGTGCCAGCAGTGCCCCCGGACTAGCGGGCACAGATACGCAGTATTTT. The chain couples TRBV28 to TRBJ2-3; 10 bases line up with TRBD2. The CDR3 sequence is 16 residues long. J gave up 1 base and V 5 bases, and 6 bases lay outside the gene matches. CDR1 is MDHEN, CDR2 SYDVKM, per germline.

The J gene is TRBJ1-2, the V gene TRBV30; weak D call: TRBD1 (6 bases). V lost 1 base and J lost 7, with 16 bases in between. This CDR3 spans 14 amino acids. CDR1 GTSNPN and CDR2 SVGIG come from the germline V gene (reference sequence). The CDR3 loop reads CAWSATGRWFGYTF. For the CDR3, the DNA is TGTGCCTGGAGTGCTACAGGGAGGTGGTTTGGCTACACCTTC. The full variable domain, in which reference TRBV30 and TRBJ1-2 provide the parts outside the CDR3, is SQTIHQWPATLVQPVGSPLSLECTVEGTSNPNLYWYRQAAGRGLQLLFYSVGIGQISSEVPQNLSASRPQDRQFILSSKKLLLSDSGFYLCAWSATGRWFGYTFGSGTRLTVV.

The V call is TRBV7-3, the J call TRBJ2-2; D is perhaps TRBD1 (6 bases). V lost 4 bases and J 0 bases, leaving 6 bases between the germline ends. The CDR3 extends over 14 amino acids. CDR1 and CDR2 from the germline V gene are SGHTA and FQGTGA. In DNA form, the CDR3 reads TGTGCCAGCAGCTGGGACACGAACACCGGGGAGCTGTTTTTT. Amino acids: CASSWDTNTGELFF.

The chain recombines TRBV5-5 with TRBJ2-7; 10 positions agree with TRBD2. Unmatched junction bases numbered 7, after V lost 1 base and J lost 6 bases. This CDR3 is 15 amino acids long. Germline CDR1 is SGHKS and CDR2 is YYEKEE (reference sequence). In DNA, the CDR3 is TGTGCCAGCAGCTTGCTGGGACTAGCGTCAAGCGAGCAGTACTTC. Encoded protein: CASSLLGLASSEQYF.

This clone was seen more than once but under ten times. J is TRBJ2-1 and V is TRBV2; TRBD1 aligns across 7 bases. Germline assignment: CDR1 SNHLY and CDR2 FYNNEI. The length of the CDR3 is 13 residues. Trimming at V came to 11 bases and at J to 3 bases, leaving 7 bases not matched to a gene. The CDR3, as DNA: TGTGCCGGTAAGACAGGGATCTACAATGAGCAGTTCTTC. As protein: CAGKTGIYNEQFF.

CDR3 loop: CASSPLRGGDYGYTF. The CDR3 region has the DNA TGTGCCAGCAGTCCGTTGCGAGGGGGGGACTATGGCTACACCTTC. The V call is TRBV28, the J call TRBJ1-2; the D gene is possibly TRBD1 (6 bases). Germline CDR1 is MDHEN and CDR2 is SYDVKM. The CDR3 consists of 15 residues. V was clipped by 5 bases and J by 3 bases, with 16 bases between them.

V usage is TRBV6-5 and J usage is TRBJ2-1; TRBD1 matches at 9 bases. V shed 6 bases, J shed 6 bases, and the junction held 9 bases outside the gene matches. The germline V gene has CDR1 MNHEY and CDR2 SVGAGI. This CDR3 contains 15 residues. CDR3 nucleotide sequence: TGTGCCAGCAGCCCTCCCGGACAGGGGTCCAATGAGCAGTTCTTC. This codes for CASSPPGQGSNEQFF.

The chain couples TRBV30 to TRBJ1-4; no firm D call. Trimming took 2 bases from V and 5 from J, leaving 21 bases between them. Germline CDR1 reads GTSNPN; CDR2 reads SVGIG (reference sequence). The CDR3 has 17 amino acids. CDR3: CAWSRRRNSPDNEKLFF. CDR3 nucleotide sequence: TGTGCCTGGAGTCGCCGTCGCAACTCCCCTGACAATGAAAAACTGTTTTTT. Combining the CDR3 with reference TRBV30 and TRBJ1-4 gives the whole variable domain SQTIHQWPATLVQPVGSPLSLECTVEGTSNPNLYWYRQAAGRGLQLLFYSVGIGQISSEVPQNLSASRPQDRQFILSSKKLLLSDSGFYLCAWSRRRNSPDNEKLFFGSGTQLSVL.

The genes are TRBV5-4 and TRBJ2-3; the D gene is possibly TRBD2 (6 bases). The V gene lost 4 bases and the J gene lost 7 bases, with 19 bases spanning the gap. The CDR3 is 15 residues long. Germline CDR1 SGHNT, CDR2 YYREEE (reference sequence). The CDR3, as DNA: TGTGCCAGCAGCCCCCTAGGAGGGAAGACAAATACGCAGTATTTT. It specifies CASSPLGGKTNTQYF.

V is TRBV28 and J is TRBJ2-5; 14 bases match TRBD2. This CDR3 has 17 amino acids. Germline V gene sequence: CDR1 MDHEN, CDR2 SYDVKM. J lost 7 bases, V lost 7 bases, and 14 bases had no gene match. CDR3 residues: CASTIPGLAGEGVTQYF. The CDR3 DNA reads TGTGCCAGCACCATCCCGGGACTAGCGGGAGAGGGGGTGACCCAGTACTTC.

The J gene is TRBJ2-7, the V gene TRBV5-1, with TRBD1 as a possible D gene (5 bases). The CDR3 has 14 amino acids. The V gene lost 2 bases and the J gene lost 3 bases, with 12 bases spanning the gap. CDR1 is SGHRS and CDR2 is YFSETQ in the germline V gene. As DNA, the CDR3 is TGCGCCAGCAGCTTTGGGTCAGGGAACTACGAGCAGTACTTC. Translated: CASSFGSGNYEQYF.

CDR3 loop: CASSFPLRPVYEQYF. The CDR3 DNA is TGTGCCAGCAGTTTTCCCCTAAGACCTGTATACGAGCAGTACTTC. The chain recombines TRBV28 with TRBJ2-7, with D unclear. The V end was cut by 3 bases, the J end by 4 bases, with 16 bases between. CDR1 and CDR2 from the germline V gene are MDHEN and SYDVKM. The CDR3 consists of 15 residues.

The chain joins TRBV7-9 to TRBJ2-3, with D perhaps TRBD1 or TRBD2 (5 bases each). V was clipped by 1 base and J by 5 bases, with 13 bases between them. CDR1 is SEHNR and CDR2 is FQNEAQ in the germline V gene (reference sequence). The CDR3 loop spans 15 amino acids. The CDR3 coding sequence is TGTGCCAGCAGCTTAGGAGGGGTGATAGTAGATACGCAGTATTTT. Protein product: CASSLGGVIVDTQYF.

As to this clone: It may be a read error: a sequence one base away is much more abundant. V usage is TRBV5-1 and J usage is TRBJ2-5; D uncertain. CDR1 is SGHRS and CDR2 is YFSETQ in the germline V gene. The length of the CDR3 is 12 residues. Deletions cut 1 base from V and 0 bases from J, with 1 base between. The CDR3: CASSLHQETQYF. The CDR3 nucleotides read TGCGCCAGCAGCTTGCACCAAGAGACCCAGTACTTC. The whole variable domain, filled in from reference TRBV5-1 and TRBJ2-5, reads KAGVTQTPRYLIKTRGQQVTLSCSPISGHRSVSWYQQTPGQGLQFLFEYFSETQRNKGNFPGRFSGRQFSNSRSEMNVSTLELGDSALYLCASSLHQETQYFGPGTRLLVL.

The chain has TRBV15 and TRBJ2-1, with D possibly matching TRBD1 (5 bases). CDR1 and CDR2 from the germline V gene are LNHNV and YYDKDF (reference sequence). V lost 3 bases, J lost 12 bases, and 12 bases lay in between. The length of the CDR3 is 12 residues. The CDR3 loop reads CATSRGPYPQFF. DNA of the CDR3: TGTGCCACCAGCAGGGGGCCCTACCCGCAGTTCTTC.

Note on this clone: Other DNA sequences of this sample code for an identical CDR3. This chain joins TRBV7-9 and TRBJ2-2; D is perhaps TRBD1 (5 bases). Germline CDR1 SEHNR, CDR2 FQNEAQ (reference sequence). V was trimmed by 2 bases and J by 4 bases, leaving 5 bases between them. The CDR3 spans 13 residues. The CDR3 nucleotides read TGTGCCAGCAGCTTACAGGGCACCGGGGAGCTGTTTTTT. Amino acid sequence: CASSLQGTGELFF.

A few counts support this clone. The chain recombines TRBV7-2 with TRBJ1-2, with D maybe TRBD1 (5 bases). The germline V gene encodes CDR1 SGHTA and CDR2 FQGNSA. The CDR3 has 14 amino acids. Deletions cut 2 bases from V and 2 bases from J, with 9 bases between. For the CDR3, the DNA is TGTGCCAGCAGCTTAATCCAGGGCAACTATGGCTACACCTTC. It codes for CASSLIQGNYGYTF. Full variable domain (rest looked up from reference TRBV7-2 and TRBJ1-2): GAGVSQSPSNKVTEKGKDVELRCDPISGHTALYWYRQSLGQGLEFLIYFQGNSAPDKSGLPSDRFSAERTGGSVSTLTIQRTQQEDSAVYLCASSLIQGNYGYTFGSGTRLTVV.

CDR3 sequence (DNA): TGTGCCACCAGTTCCGGACTAGCGGGAGTGGGCGAGCAGTACTTC. Protein sequence: CATSSGLAGVGEQYF. The chain combines TRBV15 with TRBJ2-7; TRBD2 matches at 13 bases. Germline loops: CDR1 LNHNV, CDR2 YYDKDF (reference sequence). V lost 6 bases and J lost 6; bases outside the gene matches: 8. CDR3 length: 15 residues.

This chain joins TRBV28 and TRBJ1-2, with D tentatively TRBD1 (6 bases). Germline-derived CDR1 and CDR2 are MDHEN and SYDVKM. The CDR3 totals 15 residues. The germline V and J ends were trimmed by 5 bases and 1 base, with 14 bases remaining between them. The CDR3 coding sequence is TGTGCCAGCAGTCCTCGGACAGCCCGTAACTATGGCTACACCTTC. Protein product: CASSPRTARNYGYTF.

This clone was picked up one time. The chain combines TRBV30 with TRBJ2-7; D remains unclear. This CDR3 spans 14 amino acids. Trimming left V 1 base short and J 3 bases short, with 13 bases between. Germline V CDR1 and CDR2: GTSNPN, SVGIG (reference sequence). The CDR3 loop is CAWSELGISYEQYF. CDR3 nucleotides: TGTGCCTGGAGTGAGTTGGGGATTAGCTACGAGCAGTACTTC.

The genes are TRBV28 and TRBJ1-3; D not certain. CDR1 and CDR2 from the germline V gene are MDHEN and SYDVKM. V lost 5 bases to trimming and J lost 9 bases, with 23 bases between them. This CDR3 spans 16 amino acids. The CDR3 loop is CASSRPRRASPRTIYF. CDR3 nucleotide sequence: TGTGCCAGCAGTCGACCCCGAAGGGCCAGTCCGCGCACCATATATTTT.

The chain carries TRBV5-1 and TRBJ1-4; TRBD1 might be the D (5 bases). The V gene lost 0 bases and the J gene lost 8 bases, with 14 bases spanning the gap. Germline lookup yields CDR1 SGHRS and CDR2 YFSETQ. The CDR3 is 15 amino acids. The CDR3 DNA follows: TGCGCCAGCAGCTTGGAGGGCAGGGTGGCGGAAAAACTGTTTTTT. This codes for CASSLEGRVAEKLFF.

The rearrangement links TRBV14 to TRBJ1-1, with TRBD1 matching 8 bases. The V and J ends lost 5 bases and 4 bases, in that order; junction bases with no gene match: 6. This CDR3 region has 14 residues. Germline CDR1 SGHDN, CDR2 FVKESK. CDR3 residues: CASSFRDRGTEAFF. CDR3 sequence (DNA): TGTGCCAGCAGCTTCCGAGACAGGGGCACTGAAGCTTTCTTT. Full variable domain (remainder filled in from reference TRBV14 and TRBJ1-1): EAGVTQFPSHSVIEKGQTVTLRCDPISGHDNLYWYRRVMGKEIKFLLHFVKESKQDESGMPNNRFLAERTGGTYSTLKVQPAELEDSGVYFCASSFRDRGTEAFFGQGTRLTVV.

J is TRBJ2-7 and V is TRBV6-1; perhaps TRBD1 as D (6 bases). Trimming stripped 6 bases from V and 4 bases from J, with 16 bases between. This CDR3 region has 14 residues. Germline assignment: CDR1 MNHNS and CDR2 SASEGT. This CDR3 is CASRVTGWGYEQYF. The CDR3 coding sequence is TGTGCCAGCAGGGTGACAGGTTGGGGATACGAGCAGTACTTC.